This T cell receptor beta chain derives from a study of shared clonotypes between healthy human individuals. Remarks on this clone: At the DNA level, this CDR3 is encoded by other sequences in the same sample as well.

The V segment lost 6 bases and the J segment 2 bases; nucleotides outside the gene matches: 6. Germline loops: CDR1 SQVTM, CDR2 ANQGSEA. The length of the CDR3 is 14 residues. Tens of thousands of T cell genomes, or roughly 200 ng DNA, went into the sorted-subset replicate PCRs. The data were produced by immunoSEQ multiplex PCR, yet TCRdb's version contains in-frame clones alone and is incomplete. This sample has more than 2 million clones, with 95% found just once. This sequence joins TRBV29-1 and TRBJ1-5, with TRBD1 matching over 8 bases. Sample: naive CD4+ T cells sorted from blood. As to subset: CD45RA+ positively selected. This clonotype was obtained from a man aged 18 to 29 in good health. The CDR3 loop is CSVGTGGGNQPQHF. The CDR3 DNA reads TGCAGCGTAGGAACAGGGGGAGGCAATCAGCCCCAGCATTTT.